This TCR beta chain was found in a study of cytomegalovirus exposure and HLA in healthy donors (TCRdb year 2017). Background on the whole study: An earlier analysis of more than 550 of the donors reported under 300 Gb of sequence data and about 120 million unique TCR beta sequences obtained from roughly 170 million T cells. An early release covering over 500 HLA-typed donors comprised about 300 gigabases of sequencing data and around 80 million unique TCR sequences. Of the 350 to 450 genotyped donors, 70% to 90% were placed in the genetic ancestry cluster associated with self-reported Caucasian donors. The study aimed to test whether cataloging public T cell receptors could reveal signatures of past pathogen exposure. The T cell repertoires of 670 or so subjects were profiled by immunosequencing and related to cytomegalovirus serostatus. A separate validation cohort of over a hundred different subjects was used in addition to the roughly 700-subject first cohort. The study combined high-throughput TCR immunosequencing, statistical association of individual TCRs with disease status, and machine learning to predict cytomegalovirus infection status. In a later analysis, previously published TCR beta repertoires from 600 to 850 donors were re-analyzed and high-resolution HLA genotyping was added so that TCR occurrence patterns could be studied. The later analysis used no new phenotypic data to find candidate immune exposures, relying instead on TCR beta sequences and their occurrence across donors. An earlier analysis of approximately 640 of the donors applied high-throughput TCR beta sequencing to assess whether each TCR beta V gene segment acted as functional or pseudogenic. Alongside the repertoire data, information on donor age, sex, ethnicity and CMV serostatus was compiled. Genome-wide SNP genotypes for about three fifths of the roughly 700 donors were used in a later genetic analysis, which treated that subset as a discovery cohort. All discovery cohort repertoires had been generated using a single sequencing platform. HLA typing included class I and class II loci at four-digit resolution. Typing coverage differed by locus: A, B, C, DRB1 and DQB1 were typed in roughly 620-630 donors, DQA1 in around 500, DPA1 in 606, and DPB1 in just under 490. About five DR-DQ haplotypes were treated as single units for association and clustering because of strong linkage in the cohort. Among a few hundred genotyped donors of the cohort, an average of 235,054 unique TCR beta nucleotide sequences were sequenced per donor, roughly 20% of them non-productive. The study at large found these results: Only TCR beta chains were sequenced in this cohort, and the absence of alpha or paired-chain data limited detectable features. Specific HLA alleles were associated with 15,000 to 20,000 TCR beta sequences at a false discovery rate of 0.05 in a later analysis. A total of 150 or so TCR beta chains were listed by the study as associated with cytomegalovirus. The earlier analysis of fewer than 750 of the donors excluded some 15 rarely observed V segments, including chromosome 9 orphons, because counts were too low. Linkage disequilibrium might explain the correlated functional status among segregating V segments, but an unknown experimental factor could not be ruled out. In a later genetic analysis, fewer N-insertions in productive TCRs were reported among donors in an Asian-associated ancestry cluster than the roughly 700-donor mean. A later analysis found that most CMV-associated TCR beta chains appeared HLA-restricted, with HLA associations seemingly driven largely by CMV exposure. According to a later analysis, TCR association rates differed among HLA loci, with DRB1 alleles showing the most associated TCRs and HLA-C alleles showing the fewest. When HLA alleles, especially DR and DQ, strongly co-occurred, attributing TCR associations to individual alleles was difficult. A further reported finding was that TCR beta sequences accurately predicted the HLA-A and HLA-B alleles for most subjects in the first cohort. While some public TCRs were present in many individuals, most TCR sequences turned up only very rarely across donors. In a later analysis, HLA-associated TCR beta chains were found to be more clonally expanded and to have lower generation probabilities than equally common non-associated chains. A few of the identified cytomegalovirus-associated TCR beta chains were confirmed in vitro to be specific for cytomegalovirus antigens. The classifier was reported to diagnose cytomegalovirus status with high specificity and sensitivity in both the original and validation cohorts. A later analysis reported that several top co-occurrence clusters appeared linked to parvovirus B19, influenza, CMV and Epstein-Barr virus. A later genetic analysis associated a missense DCLRE1C variant with V-gene and J-gene trimming of TCR beta chains, and an independent cohort replicated the association. Because some donors lacked HLA typing at each locus, the association tests relied only on the typed subset. Some IMGT-functional V segments, including TRBV6-2 and TRBV6-3, could not be distinguished by the 87-base-pair reads and were therefore excluded. It was suggested by the authors that the approach could potentially be generalized to other disease states and immunological phenotypes. In an earlier analysis of around 500 of the donors, most TCR beta V segments appeared in productive rearrangements about 87% or about 30% of the time, broadly matching IMGT annotations. The presence/absence analyses assumed that sequencing depth was roughly uniform across donors, and that assumption may not be true. A cluster of highly shared sequence variants was judged likely to represent a technical artifact of the sequencing pipeline. CMV serostatus was the only immune exposure information available for the cohort.

Note on this clone: What antigen it recognizes has not been identified. Within one base of it there is no much larger clone, and no base qualities were kept.

The cohort comprised some 730 healthy bone marrow donors. All cohort members were sampled while nominally healthy, although unrecorded immune exposures were likely present. Of the 710 or so cohort members, roughly 290 had a positive CMV serostatus and approximately 370 had a negative one, while no CMV serostatus was recorded for the donor. Every donor gave a peripheral blood sample, and the peripheral blood mononuclear cells from that sample were used for TCR beta sequencing. Genomic DNA extraction from the blood cell samples was performed with the Qiagen DNeasy Blood Extraction Kit. As encoded in the germline V gene (reference sequence), CDR1 is PRHDT while CDR2 is FYEKMQ. The cysteine opens and the phenylalanine closes a CDR3 of 14 amino acids. This entry keeps only the CDR3 DNA: 42 bases, framed from base 1. After removal of 5 bases from V and 3 bases from J, the junction retains 7 bases not matched to a gene.

Libraries were prepared through the immunoSEQ multiplex PCR assay. For the multiplex PCR, a mixture combining 60 forward primers for TCR Vbeta segments and 13 reverse primers for TCR Jbeta segments was used. The CDR3 region of rearranged TCR beta genes was amplified from genomic DNA by a multiplex PCR assay. The Illumina HiSeq System was used to sequence the amplified TCR beta libraries as 87-base-pair reads. The study's own analysis went as follows. In a later analysis, tens of millions of unique TCR beta chains were counted across the 650 to 750 repertoires, and about 9.9 million of these chains were shared by at least two donors. To remove PCR and sequencing errors, raw reads were error-corrected and collapsed into unique sequences using a nearest-neighbor algorithm that merged closely related sequences. V, D and J gene segments were assigned by aligning CDR3 sequences to IMGT reference sequences. For a sequence to be retained, at least a six-nucleotide match to both a V gene segment and a J gene segment was required. Rearrangements were classified as productive when the CDR3 lacked stop codons and remained in frame with V and J, and all other rearrangements were classified as non-productive. Following IMGT convention, CDR3 was defined as the stretch from the second conserved V-encoded cysteine up to the conserved J-encoded phenylalanine. Sequences without an unambiguous match to a single V gene segment were excluded from the earlier analysis of 450 to 650 of the donors. An earlier analysis of 587 of the donors called V segments functional above 56.7% productive rearrangements and segregating when the between-donor standard deviation exceeded 5%. To diagnose cytomegalovirus status from the catalog of TCR beta chain sequences, a statistical classification framework was built. A later analysis assigned V and J genes by comparing TCR nucleotide sequences with IMGT/GENE-DB human TR gene sequences. The TCRdist pipeline was used in a later analysis to assign CDR3 sequences and most-parsimonious VDJ recombination scenarios. In a later analysis, each TCR beta chain was defined by its CDR3 amino acid sequence together with its V-gene family, and reads lacking a unique V-gene family were excluded. In a later analysis, fewer than 650 highly shared, low-generation-probability nucleotide sequences were removed to address suspected cross-contamination and a sequencing artifact. A later analysis calculated a clonal expansion index for each public chain from normalized within-repertoire ranks of inferred template counts. A later analysis computed generation probabilities with a VDJ recombination model fitted to out-of-frame rearrangements, and checked the results against IGoR. Hypergeometric tests were used in a later analysis to score TCR-TCR, TCR-HLA and TCR-CMV co-occurrence, with a repertoire-size bias correction applied to the TCR pairs. A later analysis estimated false discovery rates by permuting HLA or CMV assignments 20 times. A later analysis grouped co-occurring TCRs with DBSCAN, adding TCRdist sequence similarity when clustering within HLA-allele-positive subsets. Repertoires with fewer than 30,000 or more than 120,000 public chains, plus five repertoires with anomalous nucleotide sharing, were excluded from co-occurrence clustering. TCRdb carries this immuneACCESS record with in-frame sequences only. Its versions omit some clonotypes, under half of them owing to an unresolved V gene in the studies checked, with the rest unexplained. V, J and clone size reflect that table, while D and trimming were determined from the DNA. The sample table lists under 200,000 clones, 80% of them with a count of one. The ten largest account for roughly 2% of the sample.

Sequenced material: PBMCs. This TCR was sampled from a human donor in good health. The V and J segments used are TRBV13 and TRBJ2-7; 7 central bases correspond to TRBD2. The DNA is as follows: TGTGCCAGCAGCCCAATCCGGGACTACTACGAGCAGTACTTC. This gives the protein CASSPIRDYYEQYF.